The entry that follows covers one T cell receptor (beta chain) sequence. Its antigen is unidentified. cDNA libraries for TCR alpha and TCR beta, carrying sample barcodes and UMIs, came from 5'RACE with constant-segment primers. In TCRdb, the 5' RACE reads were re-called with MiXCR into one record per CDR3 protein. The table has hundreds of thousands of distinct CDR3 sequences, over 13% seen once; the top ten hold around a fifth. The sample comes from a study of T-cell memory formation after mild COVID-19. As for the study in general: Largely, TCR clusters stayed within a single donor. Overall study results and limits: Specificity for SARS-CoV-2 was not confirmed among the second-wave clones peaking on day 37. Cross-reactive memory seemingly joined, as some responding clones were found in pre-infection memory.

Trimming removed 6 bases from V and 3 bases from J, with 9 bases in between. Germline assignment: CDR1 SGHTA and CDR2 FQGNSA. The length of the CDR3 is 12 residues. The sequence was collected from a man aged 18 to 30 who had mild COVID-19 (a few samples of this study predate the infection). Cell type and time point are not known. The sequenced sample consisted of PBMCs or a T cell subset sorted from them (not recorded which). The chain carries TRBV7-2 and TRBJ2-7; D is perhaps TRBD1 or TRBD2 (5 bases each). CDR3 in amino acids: CASRGDGYEQYF. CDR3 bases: TGTGCCAGCAGGGGGGACGGCTACGAGCAGTACTTC.